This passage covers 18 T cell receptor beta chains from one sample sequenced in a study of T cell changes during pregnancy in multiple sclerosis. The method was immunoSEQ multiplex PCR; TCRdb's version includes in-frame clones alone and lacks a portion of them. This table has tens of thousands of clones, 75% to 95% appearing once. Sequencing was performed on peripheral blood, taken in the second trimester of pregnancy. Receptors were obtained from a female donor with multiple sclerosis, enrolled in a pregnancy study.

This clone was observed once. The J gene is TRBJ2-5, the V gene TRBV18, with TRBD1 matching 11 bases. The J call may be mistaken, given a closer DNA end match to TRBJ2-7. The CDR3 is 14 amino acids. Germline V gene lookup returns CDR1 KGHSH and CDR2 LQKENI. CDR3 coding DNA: TGTGCCAGCTCACGGGACAGGGGGAGTTACGAGCAGTACTTC. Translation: CASSRDRGSYEQYF.

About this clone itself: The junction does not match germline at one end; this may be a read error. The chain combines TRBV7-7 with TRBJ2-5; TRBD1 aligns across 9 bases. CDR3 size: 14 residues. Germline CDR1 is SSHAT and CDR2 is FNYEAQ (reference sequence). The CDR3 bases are TGTGCTAGCAGCTTAATGGGACAGGGAGAGACCCAGTACTTC. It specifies CASSLMGQGETQYF.

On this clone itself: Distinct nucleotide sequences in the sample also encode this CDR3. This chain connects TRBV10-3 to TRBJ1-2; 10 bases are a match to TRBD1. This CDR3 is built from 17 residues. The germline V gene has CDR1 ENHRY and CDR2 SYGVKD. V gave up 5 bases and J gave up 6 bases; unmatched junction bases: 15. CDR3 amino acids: CAISLGHSGTGVHGYTF. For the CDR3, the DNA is TGTGCCATCAGTTTGGGCCACTCCGGGACAGGGGTTCATGGCTACACCTTC.

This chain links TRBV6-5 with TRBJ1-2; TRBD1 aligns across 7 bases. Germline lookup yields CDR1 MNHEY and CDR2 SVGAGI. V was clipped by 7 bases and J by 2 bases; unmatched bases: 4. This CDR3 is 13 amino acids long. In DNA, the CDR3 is TGTGCCAGCAAAAGACAGGGCAACTATGGCTACACCTTC. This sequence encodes CASKRQGNYGYTF.

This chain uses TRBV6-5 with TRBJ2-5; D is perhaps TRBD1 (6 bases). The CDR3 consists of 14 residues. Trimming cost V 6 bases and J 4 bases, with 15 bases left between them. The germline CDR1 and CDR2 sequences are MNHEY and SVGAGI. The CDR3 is CASSLTGMGETQYF. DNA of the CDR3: TGTGCCAGCAGCCTCACAGGGATGGGAGAGACCCAGTACTTC.

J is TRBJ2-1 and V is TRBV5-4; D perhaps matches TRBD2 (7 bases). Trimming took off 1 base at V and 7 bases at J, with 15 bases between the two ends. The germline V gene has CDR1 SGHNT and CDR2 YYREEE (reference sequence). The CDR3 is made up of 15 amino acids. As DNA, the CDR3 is TGTGCCAGCAGCTTGCCGGGGGGCGGTATGAATGAGCAGTTCTTC. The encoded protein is CASSLPGGGMNEQFF.

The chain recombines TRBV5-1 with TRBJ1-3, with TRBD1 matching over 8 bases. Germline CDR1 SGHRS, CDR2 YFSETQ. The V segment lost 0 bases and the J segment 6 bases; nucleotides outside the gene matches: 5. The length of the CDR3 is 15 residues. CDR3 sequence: CASSLAQGVSNTIYF. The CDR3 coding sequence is TGCGCCAGCAGCTTGGCACAGGGGGTGTCAAACACCATATATTTT.

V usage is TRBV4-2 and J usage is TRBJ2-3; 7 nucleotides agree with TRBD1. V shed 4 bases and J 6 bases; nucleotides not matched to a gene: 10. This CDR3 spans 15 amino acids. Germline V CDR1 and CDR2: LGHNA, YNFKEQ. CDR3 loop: CASSLRQGPGDTQYF. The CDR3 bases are TGTGCCAGCAGCCTACGACAGGGTCCGGGGGATACGCAGTATTTT.

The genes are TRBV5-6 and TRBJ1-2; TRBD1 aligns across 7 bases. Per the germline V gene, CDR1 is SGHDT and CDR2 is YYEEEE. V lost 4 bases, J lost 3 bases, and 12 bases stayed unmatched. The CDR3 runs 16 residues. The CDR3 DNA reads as TGTGCCAGCAGCCCGGTCAGGGGGGCCGCCTACTATGGCTACACCTTC. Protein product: CASSPVRGAAYYGYTF.

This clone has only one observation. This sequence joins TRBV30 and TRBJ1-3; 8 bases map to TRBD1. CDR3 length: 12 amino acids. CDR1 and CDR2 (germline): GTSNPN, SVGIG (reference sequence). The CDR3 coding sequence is TGTACAGGGGGGCGGTCTGGAAACACCATATATTTT. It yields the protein CTGGRSGNTIYF.

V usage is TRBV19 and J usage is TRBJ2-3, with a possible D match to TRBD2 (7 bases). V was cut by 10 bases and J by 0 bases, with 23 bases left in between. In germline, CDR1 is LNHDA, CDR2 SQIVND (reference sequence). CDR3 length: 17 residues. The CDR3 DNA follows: TGTGCCACCCCGGGGGGCCTCACCGACGAAAGCACAGATACGCAGTATTTT. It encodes CATPGGLTDESTDTQYF. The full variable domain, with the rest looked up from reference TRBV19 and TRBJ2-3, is DGGITQSPKYLFRKEGQNVTLSCEQNLNHDAMYWYRQDPGQGLRLIYYSQIVNDFQKGDIAEGYSVSREKKESFPLTVTSAQKNPTAFYLCATPGGLTDESTDTQYFGPGTRLTVL.

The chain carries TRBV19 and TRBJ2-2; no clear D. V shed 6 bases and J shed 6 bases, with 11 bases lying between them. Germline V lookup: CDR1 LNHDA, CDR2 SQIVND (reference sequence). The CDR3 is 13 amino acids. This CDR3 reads CASRGGVAGELFF. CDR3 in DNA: TGTGCCAGTAGAGGCGGTGTAGCCGGGGAGCTGTTTTTT.

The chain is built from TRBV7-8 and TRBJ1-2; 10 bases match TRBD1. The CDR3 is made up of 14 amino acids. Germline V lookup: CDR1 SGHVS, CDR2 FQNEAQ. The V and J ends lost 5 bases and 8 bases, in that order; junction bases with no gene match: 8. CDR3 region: CASSPRQGARGYTF. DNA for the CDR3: TGTGCCAGCAGCCCTCGACAGGGGGCACGAGGCTACACCTTC.

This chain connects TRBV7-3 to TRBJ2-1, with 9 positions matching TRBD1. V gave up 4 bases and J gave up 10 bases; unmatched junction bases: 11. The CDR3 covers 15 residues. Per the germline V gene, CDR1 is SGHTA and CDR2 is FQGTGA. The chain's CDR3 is CASSSAGQGGREQFF. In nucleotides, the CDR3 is TGTGCCAGCAGCTCCGCGGGACAGGGTGGTAGGGAGCAGTTCTTC. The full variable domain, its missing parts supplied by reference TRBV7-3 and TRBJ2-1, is GAGVSQTPSNKVTEKGKYVELRCDPISGHTALYWYRQSLGQGPEFLIYFQGTGAADDSGLPNDRFFAVRPEGSVSTLKIQRTERGDSAVYLCASSSAGQGGREQFFGPGTRLTVL.

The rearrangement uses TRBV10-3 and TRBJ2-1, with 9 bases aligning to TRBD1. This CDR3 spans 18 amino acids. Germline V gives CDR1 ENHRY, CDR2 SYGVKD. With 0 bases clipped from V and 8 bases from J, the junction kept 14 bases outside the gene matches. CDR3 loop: CAISESGGGTGSTDEQFF. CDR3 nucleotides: TGTGCCATCAGTGAGTCAGGGGGGGGGACAGGGTCAACCGATGAGCAGTTCTTC.

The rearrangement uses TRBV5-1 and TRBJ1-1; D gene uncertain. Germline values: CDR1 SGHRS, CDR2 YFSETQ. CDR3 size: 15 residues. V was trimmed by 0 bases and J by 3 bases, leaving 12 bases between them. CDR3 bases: TGCGCCAGCAGCTTGGACAGTCAAATGGACACTGAAGCTTTCTTT. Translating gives CASSLDSQMDTEAFF.

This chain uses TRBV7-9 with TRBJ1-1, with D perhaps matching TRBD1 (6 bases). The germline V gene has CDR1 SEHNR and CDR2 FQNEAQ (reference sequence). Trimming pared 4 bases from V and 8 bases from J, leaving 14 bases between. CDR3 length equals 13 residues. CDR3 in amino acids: CASSSEGEWEAFF. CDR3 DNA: TGTGCCAGCAGCTCAGAGGGGGAATGGGAAGCTTTCTTT. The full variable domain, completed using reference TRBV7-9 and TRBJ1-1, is DTGVSQNPRHKITKRGQNVTFRCDPISEHNRLYWYRQTLGQGPEFLTYFQNEAQLEKSRLLSDRFSAERPKGSFSTLEIQRTEQGDSAMYLCASSSEGEWEAFFGQGTRLTVV.

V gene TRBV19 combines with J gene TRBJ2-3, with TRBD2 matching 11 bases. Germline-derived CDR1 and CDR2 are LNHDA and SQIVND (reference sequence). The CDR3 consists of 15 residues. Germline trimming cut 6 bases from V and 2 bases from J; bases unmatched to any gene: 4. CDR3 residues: CASSLAGGSTDTQYF. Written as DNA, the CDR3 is TGTGCCAGTAGCCTAGCGGGGGGTTCCACAGATACGCAGTATTTT.